A single sample is the source of the 6 T cell receptor beta chains below, sequenced in a study of shared clonotypes between healthy human individuals. TCRdb's copy holds only in-frame clones and misses some; the assay was immunoSEQ multiplex PCR. The table shows about 2,200,000 clones, with just over 90% occurring only once. CD8 cells classed as naive were CD45RO-negative and positively selected for CCR7, excluding terminally differentiated effector memory CD45RA+ cells. Sequenced input: naive CD8+ T cells from PBMCs. The receptor source for this set is a man younger than 30 in good health. Some clones in this sample may be carry-over from other donors' samples.

V gene TRBV5-6 combines with J gene TRBJ1-3; D gene uncertain. The CDR3 length is 14 residues. The V gene lost 4 bases and the J gene lost 0 bases, with 8 bases spanning the gap. The germline CDR1 and CDR2 sequences are SGHDT and YYEEEE. CDR3: CASSRRRSGNTIYF. CDR3 coding DNA: TGTGCCAGCAGCCGGCGACGCTCTGGAAACACCATATATTTT.

This clone was seen only once. The V and J genes are TRBV9 and TRBJ2-7, with D possibly being TRBD1 (6 bases). V was shortened by 5 bases and J by 6 bases, with 18 bases between the two germline ends. This CDR3 is built from 14 residues. Per the germline V gene, CDR1 is SGDLS and CDR2 is YYNGEE. The CDR3 loop reads CASSPKGQEGEQYF. The CDR3 DNA reads TGTGCCAGCAGTCCAAAGGGACAAGAGGGCGAGCAGTACTTC.

This chain joins TRBV6-6 and TRBJ1-4; D call uncertain. The CDR3 is 15 residues long. V was cut by 3 bases and J by 3 bases, with 11 bases left in between. Germline V lookup: CDR1 MNHNY, CDR2 SVGAGI (reference sequence). The CDR3 spells CASSYEGSPNEKLFF. As DNA, the CDR3 is TGTGCCAGCAGTTATGAGGGAAGCCCTAATGAAAAACTGTTTTTT.

For this clone: The same CDR3 also results from other DNA sequences found in this sample. The chain uses TRBV28 and TRBJ1-1, with D unresolved. The CDR3 has 10 residues. Trimming stripped 3 bases from V and 8 bases from J, with 4 bases between. Germline V gives CDR1 MDHEN, CDR2 SYDVKM. The chain's CDR3 is CASSLGEAFF. Written as DNA, the CDR3 is TGTGCCAGCAGTTTGGGAGAAGCTTTCTTT. Filled out from reference TRBV28 and TRBJ1-1, the complete variable domain reads DVKVTQSSRYLVKRTGEKVFLECVQDMDHENMFWYRQDPGLGLRLIYFSYDVKMKEKGDIPEGYSVSREKKERFSLILESASTNQTSMYLCASSLGEAFFGQGTRLTVV.

In nucleotides, the CDR3 is TGTGCCAGCAGAAAGGGTATCACCGGGGAGCTGTTTTTT. Encoded protein: CASRKGITGELFF. The chain links TRBV7-9 to TRBJ2-2; the D is unclear. Germline values: CDR1 SEHNR, CDR2 FQNEAQ (reference sequence). The CDR3 runs 13 residues. V lost 6 bases and J lost 4, with 9 bases in between.

The chain links TRBV6-1 to TRBJ1-4; weak D call: TRBD1 (6 bases). CDR1 and CDR2 (germline): MNHNS, SASEGT. The CDR3 length is 15 residues. The V end was cut by 2 bases, the J end by 5 bases, with 12 bases between. CDR3 coding DNA: TGTGCCAGCAGTGAATACAGGGCAAAGAATGAAAAACTGTTTTTT. Translating gives CASSEYRAKNEKLFF.